A single TCR beta chain is shown here with its context. Its antigen is not identified. This sample was taken from a study of cytomegalovirus exposure and HLA in healthy donors. Overall study results and limits: For presence/absence analyses, sequencing depth was assumed to be roughly uniform across donors. Diagnosis of cytomegalovirus status made by the classifier reportedly showed high specificity and sensitivity. Previous analysis showed most TCR beta V segments were productive about 87% or about 30% of the time. Specificity of three CMV-associated chains for CMV antigens was verified in vitro.

The primer mix had 60 Vbeta and 13 Jbeta primers. Here immunoSEQ multiplex PCR was the method, and the copy in TCRdb shows in-frame clones only, minus some. Of 55,000 or so clones listed, about 82% were seen once; the top ten hold roughly 1.5%. The CDR3 has 14 residues. Trimming shortened V by 5 bases and J by 0 bases, and 10 bases separated the two germline ends. Germline CDR1 reads MDHEN; CDR2 reads SYDVKM. The chain has TRBV28 and TRBJ1-2; D is possibly TRBD1 (6 bases). The sequence was obtained from a man younger than 40 in good health and CMV-seronegative. Sequencing input: PBMCs. DNA of the CDR3: TGTGCCAGCAGTACAGGGCTAGCTAACTATGGCTACACCTTC. Protein: CASSTGLANYGYTF.